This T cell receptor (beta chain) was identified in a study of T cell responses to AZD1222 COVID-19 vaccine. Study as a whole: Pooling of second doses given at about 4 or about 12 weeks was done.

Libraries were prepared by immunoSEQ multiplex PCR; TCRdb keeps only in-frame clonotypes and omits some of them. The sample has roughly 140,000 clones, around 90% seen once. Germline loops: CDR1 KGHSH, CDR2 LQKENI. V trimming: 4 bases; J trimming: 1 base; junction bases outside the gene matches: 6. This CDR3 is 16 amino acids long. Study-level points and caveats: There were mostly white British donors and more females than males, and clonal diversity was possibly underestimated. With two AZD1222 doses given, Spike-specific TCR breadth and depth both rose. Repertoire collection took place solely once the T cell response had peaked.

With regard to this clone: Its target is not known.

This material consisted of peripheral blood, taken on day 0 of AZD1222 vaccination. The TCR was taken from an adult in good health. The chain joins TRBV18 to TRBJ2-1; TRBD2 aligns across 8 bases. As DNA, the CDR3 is TGTGCCAGCTCACTCGAAACTAGCGGATCCTACAATGAGCAGTTCTTC. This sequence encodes CASSLETSGSYNEQFF.